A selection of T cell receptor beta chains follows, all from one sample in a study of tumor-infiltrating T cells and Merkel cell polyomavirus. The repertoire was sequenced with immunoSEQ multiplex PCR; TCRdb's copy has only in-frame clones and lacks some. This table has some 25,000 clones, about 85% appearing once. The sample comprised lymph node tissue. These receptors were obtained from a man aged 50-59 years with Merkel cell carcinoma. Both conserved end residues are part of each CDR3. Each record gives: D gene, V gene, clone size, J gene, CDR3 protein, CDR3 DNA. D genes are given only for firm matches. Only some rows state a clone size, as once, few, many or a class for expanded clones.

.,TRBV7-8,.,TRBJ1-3,CASSPWDTASGNTIYF,TGTGCCAGCAGCCCCTGGGACACCGCCTCTGGAAACACCATATATTTT
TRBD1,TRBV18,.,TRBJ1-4,CASSPSGGNEKLFF,TGTGCCAGCTCACCATCAGGGGGAAATGAAAAACTGTTTTTT
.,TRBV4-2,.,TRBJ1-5,CASSQGRNTDQPQHF,TGTGCCAGCAGCCAAGGGAGGAACACAGATCAGCCCCAGCATTTT
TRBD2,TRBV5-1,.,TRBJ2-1,CASSLSGSSYNEQFF,TGCGCCAGCAGCTTGAGCGGGAGCTCCTACAATGAGCAGTTCTTC
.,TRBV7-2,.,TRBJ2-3,CASSFSADTQYF,TGTGCCAGCAGCTTTTCCGCAGATACGCAGTATTTT
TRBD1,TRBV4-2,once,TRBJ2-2,CASSPTGAKTGELFF,TGTGCCAGCAGCCCGACAGGGGCAAAAACCGGGGAGCTGTTTTTT
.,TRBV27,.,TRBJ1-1,CASRDYTRVTEAFF,TGTGCCAGCCGTGACTACACCAGAGTCACTGAAGCTTTCTTT
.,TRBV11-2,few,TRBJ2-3,CASSLDGGNTQYF,TGTGCCAGCAGCTTAGATGGAGGGAATACGCAGTATTTT
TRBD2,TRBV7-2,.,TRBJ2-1,CASSFGLAVNNEQFF,TGTGCCAGCAGCTTTGGACTAGCGGTGAACAATGAGCAGTTCTTC
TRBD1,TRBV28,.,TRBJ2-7,CASPLPGPDRGYEQYF,TGTGCCAGCCCATTACCCGGTCCGGACAGGGGGTACGAGCAGTACTTC
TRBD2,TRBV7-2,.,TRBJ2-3,CASSLLAGTDTQYF,TGTGCCAGCAGCCTACTAGCGGGGACAGATACGCAGTATTTT
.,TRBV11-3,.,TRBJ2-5,CASRRPYSPQWGGRGETQYF,TGTGCCAGCAGACGCCCCTATAGCCCCCAGTGGGGGGGGCGGGGGGAGACCCAGTACTTC
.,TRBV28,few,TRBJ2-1,CASSFARIGGYNEQFF,TGTGCCAGCAGTTTTGCCCGGATCGGGGGCTACAATGAGCAGTTCTTC
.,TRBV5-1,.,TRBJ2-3,CASSLGLATDTQYF,TGCGCCAGCAGCTTGGGACTGGCGACAGATACGCAGTATTTT
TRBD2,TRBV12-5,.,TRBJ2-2,CASGLAPSGITGELFF,TGTGCTAGTGGTTTGGCGCCTAGCGGGATCACCGGGGAGCTGTTTTTT
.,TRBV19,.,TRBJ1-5,CASSIGHISNQPQHF,TGTGCCAGTAGTATAGGACATATTAGCAATCAGCCCCAGCATTTT
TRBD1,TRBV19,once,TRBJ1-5,CASSIGRQGVGPQHF,TGTGCCAGTAGTATAGGTAGACAGGGAGTGGGGCCCCAGCATTTT
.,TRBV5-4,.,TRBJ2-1,CASSSPAGALVENNEQFF,TGTGCCAGCAGCTCGCCGGCGGGGGCCCTGGTGGAAAACAATGAGCAGTTCTTC
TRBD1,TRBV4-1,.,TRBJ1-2,CASSQELGQAINGYTF,TGCGCCAGCAGCCAAGAGTTGGGACAGGCAATAAATGGCTACACCTTC
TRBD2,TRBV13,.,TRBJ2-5,CASSTLLAGGKETQYF,TGTGCCAGCAGCACCCTATTAGCGGGAGGGAAAGAGACCCAGTACTTC
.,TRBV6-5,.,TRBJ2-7,CASSRHTGLEQYF,TGTGCCAGCAGTAGACATACGGGATTGGAGCAGTACTTC
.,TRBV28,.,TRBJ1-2,CASSSGTLNYGYTF,TGTGCCAGCAGTTCCGGGACACTTAACTATGGCTACACCTTC
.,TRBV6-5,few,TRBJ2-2,CASRSPPGEAGELFF,TGTGCCAGCAGGTCTCCCCCCGGGGAGGCCGGGGAGCTGTTTTTT
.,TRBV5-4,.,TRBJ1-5,CASSHDGGRDQPQHF,TGTGCCAGCAGCCACGACGGAGGACGGGATCAGCCCCAGCATTTT
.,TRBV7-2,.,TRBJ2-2,CASSPGAGSGELFF,TGTGCCAGCAGCCCCGGGGCGGGGTCCGGGGAGCTGTTTTTT
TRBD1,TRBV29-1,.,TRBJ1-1,CSVDRTGMNTEAFF,TGCAGCGTTGATAGGACAGGCATGAACACTGAAGCTTTCTTT
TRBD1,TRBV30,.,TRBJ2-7,CAWSVSGDRGLHF,TGTGCCTGGAGTGTATCTGGGGACAGGGGGCTTCACTTC
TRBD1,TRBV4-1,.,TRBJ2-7,CASSQLTPGQGPHEQYF,TGCGCCAGCAGCCAACTAACCCCGGGACAGGGTCCCCACGAGCAGTACTTC
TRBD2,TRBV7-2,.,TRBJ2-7,CASSLASGRNHEQYF,TGTGCCAGCAGCTTAGCTAGCGGGAGAAACCACGAGCAGTACTTC
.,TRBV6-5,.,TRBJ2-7,CASSYGGRPYEQYF,TGTGCCAGCAGTTACGGGGGCAGACCCTACGAGCAGTACTTC
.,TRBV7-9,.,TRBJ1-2,CASSPHANYGYTF,TGTGCCAGCAGTCCCCATGCTAACTATGGCTACACCTTC
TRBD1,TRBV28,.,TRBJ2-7,CASRPGQAYEQYF,TGTGCCAGCAGACCGGGACAGGCCTACGAGCAGTACTTC
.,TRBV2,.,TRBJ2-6,CASSETLDSSGANVLTF,TGTGCCAGCAGCGAAACCCTAGACAGCTCTGGGGCCAACGTCCTGACTTTC
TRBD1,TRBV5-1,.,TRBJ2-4,CASSHDGQGAKNIQYF,TGCGCCAGCAGCCATGATGGACAGGGGGCCAAAAACATTCAGTACTTC
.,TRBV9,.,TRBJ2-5,CTSSSGGARQETQYF,TGTACCAGCAGCTCCGGGGGAGCCCGCCAAGAGACCCAGTACTTC
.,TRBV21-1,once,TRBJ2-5,CASSKATGGWETQYF,TGTGCCAGCAGCAAAGCCACAGGGGGCTGGGAGACCCAGTACTTC
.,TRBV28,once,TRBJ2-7,CASSATVMNEQYF,TGTGCCAGCAGTGCAACGGTAATGAACGAGCAGTACTTC
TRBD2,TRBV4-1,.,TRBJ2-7,CASSHRGGDQGQAYEQYF,TGCGCCAGCAGCCATCGGGGAGGGGATCAAGGGCAGGCCTACGAGCAGTACTTC
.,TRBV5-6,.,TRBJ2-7,CASSPGAPYEQYF,TGTGCCAGCAGCCCTGGAGCTCCCTACGAGCAGTACTTC
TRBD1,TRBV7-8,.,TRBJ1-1,CASSLGDRVPMNTEAFF,TGTGCCAGCAGCTTAGGGGACAGGGTCCCAATGAACACTGAAGCTTTCTTT
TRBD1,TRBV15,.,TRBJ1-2,CATRGQLGYTF,TGTGCCACCCGGGGACAGCTAGGCTACACCTTC
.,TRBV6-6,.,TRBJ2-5,CASTLRSNFGETQYF,TGTGCCAGCACCTTACGGTCCAATTTTGGAGAGACCCAGTACTTC
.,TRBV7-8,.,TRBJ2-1,CASRSYNEQFF,TGTGCCAGCCGGTCCTACAATGAGCAGTTCTTC
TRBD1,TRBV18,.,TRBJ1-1,CASSTTGDTEAFF,TGTGCCAGCTCAACAACAGGGGACACTGAAGCTTTCTTT
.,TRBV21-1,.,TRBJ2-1,CASNQLETEQFF,TGTGCCAGCAACCAGCTAGAAACTGAGCAGTTCTTC
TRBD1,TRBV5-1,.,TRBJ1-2,CASSPGQGVNGYTF,TGCGCCAGCAGCCCAGGACAGGGGGTAAATGGCTACACCTTC
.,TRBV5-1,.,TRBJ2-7,CASSIGQNSYEQYF,TGCGCCAGCAGCATTGGGCAAAACTCCTACGAGCAGTACTTC
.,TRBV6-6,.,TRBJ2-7,CASSPQGMAYEQYF,TGTGCCAGCAGCCCCCAGGGGATGGCCTACGAGCAGTACTTC
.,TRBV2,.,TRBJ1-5,CASEEGFSNQPQHF,TGTGCCAGCGAAGAGGGTTTTAGCAATCAGCCCCAGCATTTT
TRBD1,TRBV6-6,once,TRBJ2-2,CASRGTGENTGELFF,TGTGCCAGCAGGGGTACAGGGGAGAACACCGGGGAGCTGTTTTTT
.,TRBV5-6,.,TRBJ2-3,CASSLFAARLYTDTQYF,TGTGCCAGCAGCTTGTTTGCCGCGCGGTTATACACAGATACGCAGTATTTT
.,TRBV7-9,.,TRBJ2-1,CASSHPHRDEQFF,TGTGCCAGCAGCCACCCACACCGGGATGAGCAGTTCTTC
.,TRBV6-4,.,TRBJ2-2,CASTLNSYGGELFF,TGTGCCAGCACCCTAAACTCTTACGGCGGGGAGCTGTTTTTT
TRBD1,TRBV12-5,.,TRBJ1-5,CASGLGQGGPYQPQHF,TGTGCTAGTGGTTTGGGACAGGGGGGGCCCTATCAGCCCCAGCATTTT
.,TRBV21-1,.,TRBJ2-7,CASSTYEQYF,TGTGCCAGCAGCACTTACGAGCAGTACTTC
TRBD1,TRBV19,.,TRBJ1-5,CASSKLRGGNQPQHF,TGTGCCAGTAGTAAACTCAGGGGGGGCAATCAGCCCCAGCATTTT
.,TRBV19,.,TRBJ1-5,CASSIGIGYNQPQHF,TGTGCCAGTAGTATAGGTATCGGGTACAATCAGCCCCAGCATTTT
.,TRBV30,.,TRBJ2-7,CAWSQGVLPEQYF,TGTGCCTGGAGTCAAGGGGTCCTCCCGGAGCAGTACTTC
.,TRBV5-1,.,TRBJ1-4,CASAFGATVNEKLFF,TGCGCCAGCGCCTTTGGGGCAACCGTAAATGAAAAACTGTTTTTT
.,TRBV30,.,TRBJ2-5,CAWSPGGLETQYF,TGTGCCTGGAGTCCCGGGGGGCTGGAGACCCAGTACTTC